Sequencing of this TCR beta chain was carried out in a study of blood T cell repertoires in COVID-19. In the authors' methods: Quantification of nucleated cells was approximated via reference gene primer amplification. Using immunoSEQ multiplex PCR, the repertoire was profiled, and TCRdb retains in-frame clones only, with some absent. That table furnishes V, J and clone size, whereas the DNA furnished D and trimming. The sample comprises 150,000 to 200,000 clones, more than 65% of which are singletons, and about a sixth rests with the top ten. This TCR was recovered from a woman in her forties or fifties with acute COVID-19. The sequencing sample was made of PBMCs or T cells enriched from blood (not recorded which).

The CDR3 DNA sequence: TGTGCCAGCAGCTCAAAAACAGAAACTCAAGAGACCCAGTACTTC. As protein: CASSSKTETQETQYF. The chain joins TRBV5-4 to TRBJ2-5; unclear D gene. V was clipped by 3 bases and J by 2 bases, with 14 bases between them. In germline, CDR1 is SGHNT, CDR2 YYREEE (reference sequence). The CDR3 totals 15 residues.